Listed here is a single T cell receptor beta chain. Its target antigen remains unknown. Qualities for individual bases were not recorded, and no much larger clone is one base off. The donors were healthy, HIV-negative adults who had no recently reported acute infections or vaccinations. Every donor was a Caucasian adult residing in Nashville, Tennessee, USA. In the unsorted samples, 70 million to 90 million PBMCs were counted, and genomic DNA was extracted using the QIAamp DNA Blood Mini kit. Blood was obtained by leukapheresis, after which PBMCs were separated by Ficoll-Histopaque density gradient centrifugation and cryopreserved in liquid nitrogen vapor phase. This entry is derived from a study of shared clonotypes between healthy human individuals (dated by TCRdb to the early 2020s). Turning to the overall study: The cohort comprised two women and three men aged 18 to 49 years. To estimate repertoire size and how much clonotype sharing occurs between individuals, the study deeply sequenced the blood TCR repertoires of about five healthy adults. Libraries were prepared and TCR repertoires were sequenced by different laboratories using diverse techniques, in order to increase sequencing depth and limit assay-specific biases. Between about 0.94 and 10 billion PBMCs per donor were obtained by leukapheresis.

Using the deep immunoSEQ assay, TCR CDR3 regions were amplified from genomic DNA by multiplex PCR. For each cell subset, the extracted genomic DNA was distributed evenly across all wells of several immunoSEQ 96-well plates, and each plate served as one replicate. For unsorted PBMC, 300 ng of genomic DNA, equivalent to tens of thousands of T cell genomes, went into each replicate PCR. Ten immunoSEQ deep assay plates were used to sequence the unsorted PBMC genomic DNA. Purified libraries were measured with a Qubit 3.0 fluorometer, size-checked on a Bioanalyzer 2100, and measured again with the KAPA Library Quantification kit. Every immunoSEQ 96-well plate was sequenced on a separate single-read 150-cycle Illumina NextSeq 550 flow cell. The paper's data handling went like this. Because the immunoSEQ output included only junctional sequences and no quality scores, the filtering could not be the same as the filtering used for full-length reads. To assign V/J genes and CDR3, sequences were annotated using PyIR, a Python wrapper for IgBLAST v1.9, with IMGT germline references. Reads with weak V/J assignments (E-value above 1e-6), missing CDR3, stop codons, out-of-frame junctions, or ambiguous translated residues were removed. V3J clonotypes were defined as sequences sharing an identical inferred V gene, J gene, and CDR3 amino acid sequence. Percentage overlap between repertoires was computed as shared unique clonotypes divided by the size of the smaller repertoire. Three approaches were used to assess repertoire richness: RTK rarefaction, the Chao1 estimator, and Recon v2.1 estimates of unobserved clonotypes. TCRdb's version of the immuneACCESS table is confined to in-frame rearrangements and falls short of the full clone set. An unresolved V gene accounts for under half of the shortfall where checked; the remainder is of unknown origin. V and J calls and clone size come straight from that table; D and trimming were deduced from the DNA. This sample lists approximately 480,000 clones; over 60% were detected once. Around 12% of the sample comes from the top ten.

Results and caveats for the whole study, not just this receptor: Based on pairwise subsampling, the degree of clonotype sharing among donors was expected to be affected by sequencing depth. Sampling was limited to blood, and TCR repertoires in tissue likely differ from TCR repertoires in blood. The genetic and exposure-history diversity represented was limited by the small number of donors.

Sequences ENHRY (CDR1) and SYGVKD (CDR2) are obtained from the germline V gene. V drops 10 bases and J drops 7 bases, leaving 13 bases in between. There are 11 amino acids in the CDR3, from cysteine to phenylalanine inclusive. Of the read, only the CDR3 DNA is kept; its 33 bases are in frame from base 1. Sequenced input: PBMCs. This receptor was obtained from a woman aged 40-49 years in good health. Some clones in this sample may be carry-over from other donors' samples. The rearrangement joined TRBV10-3 to TRBJ1-1, with TRBD1 perhaps the D gene, on 5 matching bases. The CDR3 is CATTQADEAFF. In nucleotides, the sequence is TGTGCCACCACACAGGCCGATGAAGCTTTCTTT.